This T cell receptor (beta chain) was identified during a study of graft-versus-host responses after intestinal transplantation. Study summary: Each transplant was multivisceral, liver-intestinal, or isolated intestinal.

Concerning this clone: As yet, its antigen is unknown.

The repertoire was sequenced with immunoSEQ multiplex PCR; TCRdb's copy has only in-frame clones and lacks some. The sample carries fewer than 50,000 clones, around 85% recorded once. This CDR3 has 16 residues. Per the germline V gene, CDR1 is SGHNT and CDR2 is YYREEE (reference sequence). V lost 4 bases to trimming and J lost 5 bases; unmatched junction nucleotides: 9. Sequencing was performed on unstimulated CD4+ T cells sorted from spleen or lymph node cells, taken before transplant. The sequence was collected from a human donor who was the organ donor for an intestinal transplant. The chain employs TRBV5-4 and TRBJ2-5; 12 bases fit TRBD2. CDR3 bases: TGTGCCAGCAGCAAAGCTCTAGCGGGAGGGTCGGAGACCCAGTACTTC. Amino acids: CASSKALAGGSETQYF.